The present entry profiles one T cell receptor (beta chain) with its context. The data were obtained in a study of cytomegalovirus exposure and HLA in healthy donors. Use of 60 Vbeta and 13 Jbeta primers characterized the PCR. Libraries were prepared by immunoSEQ multiplex PCR; TCRdb keeps only in-frame clonotypes and omits some of them. The profile shows about 140,000 clones, around four fifths of them singletons. CDR1 is LNHDA and CDR2 is SQIVND in the germline V gene (reference sequence). The CDR3 runs 14 residues. The V gene lost 5 bases and the J gene lost 4 bases, with 12 bases spanning the gap.

V usage is TRBV19 and J usage is TRBJ1-5, with D possibly being TRBD1 (6 bases). This receptor was obtained from a man aged 25-45 years in good health and CMV-seropositive. Source material: PBMCs. The CDR3 DNA follows: TGTGCCAGTAGTCTCACAGGGATTAATCAGCCCCAGCATTTT. Protein product: CASSLTGINQPQHF.